A single sample gave rise to the 21 T cell receptor beta chains below, sequenced in a study of blood T cell repertoires in COVID-19. The method was immunoSEQ multiplex PCR; TCRdb's version includes in-frame clones alone and lacks a portion of them. The profile shows some 180,000 clones, approximately 80% of them singletons. The sequenced material came from peripheral blood. These receptors came from a woman between 50 and 59 years old with active or convalescent COVID-19.

The chain couples TRBV28 to TRBJ1-1, with 9 bases fitting TRBD1. Trimming at V came to 7 bases and at J to 1 base, leaving 4 bases not matched to a gene. Germline V gives CDR1 MDHEN, CDR2 SYDVKM. CDR3 length: 14 amino acids. CDR3 sequence: CASKTTGGNTEAFF. Written as DNA, the CDR3 is TGTGCCAGCAAGACGACAGGGGGGAACACTGAAGCTTTCTTT.

The chain links TRBV4-3 to TRBJ1-2; D is unresolved. The germline CDR1 and CDR2 sequences are LGHNA and YSLEER. Between the trimmed V and J ends, which lost 4 bases and 5 bases, there was a span of 14 bases. The CDR3 loop spans 14 amino acids. The CDR3: CASSLTGSTYGYTF. For the CDR3, the DNA is TGCGCCAGCAGCCTTACCGGATCGACTTATGGCTACACCTTC.

The sample holds one count of this clone. Sequence at one end of the junction differs from germline and may be a read error. The chain couples TRBV14 to TRBJ1-2; perhaps TRBD1 as D (6 bases). Germline CDR1 SGHDN, CDR2 FVKESK. The CDR3 spans 12 residues. CDR3 DNA sequence: TGTGCCAGCAGCCAAGGGTACAGGGCCGGCCGCTTC. It is translated as CASSQGYRAGRF.

The genes are TRBV15 and TRBJ2-3; 8 bases fit TRBD1. Germline trimming cut 5 bases from V and 8 bases from J; bases unmatched to any gene: 6. Germline V gives CDR1 LNHNV, CDR2 YYDKDF (reference sequence). The CDR3 runs 13 residues. CDR3 sequence: CATSLPQGGTQYF. In DNA, the CDR3 is TGTGCCACCAGCCTCCCACAGGGGGGTACGCAGTATTTT.

The chain couples TRBV4-3 to TRBJ1-4; the D gene is possibly TRBD1 (5 bases). The germline gives CDR1 LGHNA, CDR2 YSLEER. The CDR3 extends over 15 amino acids. V shed 1 base and J shed 5 bases, with 11 bases lying between them. DNA of the CDR3: TGCGCCAGCAGCCAAGTTGGGGCAGGAAATGAAAAACTGTTTTTT. Protein sequence: CASSQVGAGNEKLFF.

This clone came up once. V gene TRBV6-5 combines with J gene TRBJ2-7; possibly TRBD2 for D (5 bases). V lost 8 bases and J 2 bases, leaving 10 bases between the germline ends. This CDR3 contains 12 residues. Per the germline V gene, CDR1 is MNHEY and CDR2 is SVGAGI. The CDR3 DNA is TGTGCCAGCCGCGAGGGCCCCTACGAGCAGTACTTC. Residues: CASREGPYEQYF.

The chain carries TRBV6-5 and TRBJ2-3; D not resolved. The germline gives CDR1 MNHEY, CDR2 SVGAGI. This CDR3 contains 15 residues. V was shortened by 6 bases and J by 6 bases, with 19 bases between the two germline ends. The CDR3 region is CASSPTPGSGDTQYF. In DNA, the CDR3 is TGTGCCAGCAGCCCCACCCCCGGTTCAGGCGATACGCAGTATTTT.

The J gene is TRBJ1-1, the V gene TRBV4-2; 7 nucleotides match TRBD1. The CDR3 spans 16 residues. Looked up from germline, CDR1 is LGHNA and CDR2 is YNFKEQ. Losses at the gene ends were 4 bases for V and 0 bases for J; bases not matched to a gene: 8. The CDR3 here is CASSPRHRGLNTEAFF. CDR3 in DNA: TGTGCCAGCAGCCCCCGTCACAGGGGTTTGAACACTGAAGCTTTCTTT.

The V gene is TRBV6-5, the J gene TRBJ2-3; perhaps TRBD2 as D (5 bases). Trimming removed 6 bases from V and 4 bases from J, with 14 bases in between. Germline CDR1 reads MNHEY; CDR2 reads SVGAGI. CDR3 length: 14 amino acids. CDR3 amino acids: CASRPGLSADTQYF. CDR3 coding DNA: TGTGCCAGCAGGCCGGGCCTTAGCGCAGATACGCAGTATTTT.

The rearrangement links TRBV19 to TRBJ2-5; TRBD2 might be the D (6 bases). Germline V gene sequence: CDR1 LNHDA, CDR2 SQIVND (reference sequence). V lost 6 bases and J lost 5, with 13 bases in between. The CDR3 consists of 13 residues. The CDR3 DNA reads as TGTGCCAGTAGGGCGCTAGGGAGGGAGACCCAGTACTTC. Protein sequence: CASRALGRETQYF.

The chain has TRBV30 and TRBJ1-1, with TRBD1 as a possible D gene (6 bases). The ends were cut back, 5 bases at V and 4 bases at J, with 8 bases in the middle. This CDR3 contains 11 residues. CDR1 and CDR2 from the germline V gene are GTSNPN and SVGIG (reference sequence). CDR3 bases: TGTGCCTGGCAGGGGATCACTGAAGCTTTCTTT. As protein: CAWQGITEAFF.

The V and J genes are TRBV2 and TRBJ1-2; a weak D match, TRBD1 (5 bases). V was shortened by 5 bases and J by 6 bases, with 10 bases between the two germline ends. Germline CDR1 SNHLY, CDR2 FYNNEI. There are 12 residues in the CDR3. In nucleotides, the CDR3 is TGTGCCAGCAGTCAGCAGGGAAATGGCTACACCTTC. Encoded protein: CASSQQGNGYTF. Looking up the rest from reference TRBV2 and TRBJ1-2 gives the full variable domain: EPEVTQTPSHQVTQMGQEVILRCVPISNHLYFYWYRQILGQKVEFLVSFYNNEISEKSEIFDDQFSVERPDGSNFTLKIRSTKLEDSAMYFCASSQQGNGYTFGSGTRLTVV.

This clone was counted only a few times. The chain joins TRBV6-5 to TRBJ2-7; D might be TRBD1 (7 bases). V lost 4 bases and J lost 2, with 12 bases in between. Looked up from germline, CDR1 is MNHEY and CDR2 is SVGAGI. CDR3 length equals 14 residues. The CDR3 spells CASSSQGGAYEQYF. CDR3 bases: TGTGCCAGCAGTTCTCAGGGGGGAGCCTACGAGCAGTACTTC.

The chain carries TRBV18 and TRBJ2-7; 13 nucleotides match TRBD2. Germline V CDR1 and CDR2: KGHSH, LQKENI. Losses at the gene ends were 3 bases for V and 4 bases for J; bases not matched to a gene: 18. The CDR3 covers 20 residues. The CDR3 spells CASSPTLGTSGEIRPYEQYF. The CDR3 DNA sequence: TGTGCCAGCTCACCCACCCTCGGGACTAGCGGGGAGATTCGCCCTTACGAGCAGTACTTC.

V usage is TRBV10-3 and J usage is TRBJ2-1; D may be TRBD1 (6 bases). V lost 2 bases and J lost 3, with 11 bases in between. The CDR3 covers 15 residues. Germline V gives CDR1 ENHRY, CDR2 SYGVKD. The CDR3 loop reads CAISEPGHSYNEQFF. CDR3 in DNA: TGTGCCATCAGTGAGCCGGGACATAGCTACAATGAGCAGTTCTTC.

This clone appeared a few times. The chain has TRBV28 and TRBJ1-5; the match to TRBD1 covers 10 bases. Germline trimming cut 4 bases from V and 2 bases from J; bases unmatched to any gene: 11. The length of the CDR3 is 18 residues. Looked up from germline, CDR1 is MDHEN and CDR2 is SYDVKM. The CDR3 is CASSSDRDRGGRNQPQHF. The CDR3, as DNA: TGTGCCAGCAGTTCCGACCGGGACAGGGGAGGTCGCAATCAGCCCCAGCATTTT.

V gene TRBV28 combines with J gene TRBJ2-7, with D perhaps TRBD1 (5 bases). Germline CDR1 and CDR2: MDHEN and SYDVKM. The CDR3 consists of 11 residues. Between the trimmed V and J ends, which lost 10 bases and 2 bases, there was a span of 9 bases. CDR3 sequence (DNA): TGTGCCATCACGACAGCCTACGAGCAGTACTTC. Its translation: CAITTAYEQYF.

The chain has TRBV14 and TRBJ2-7, with a possible D match to TRBD1 (5 bases). The V and J ends lost 6 bases and 2 bases respectively, with 14 bases between them. This CDR3 region has 14 residues. Germline CDR1 SGHDN, CDR2 FVKESK. The CDR3 coding sequence is TGTGCCAGCAGGCCGCAGGGATTGGCCTACGAGCAGTACTTC. This translates into CASRPQGLAYEQYF.

The chain is built from TRBV6-6 and TRBJ2-7; no clear D. With 2 bases removed from V and 2 bases from J, the gap between germline ends came to 10 bases. Germline CDR1 and CDR2: MNHNY and SVGAGI (reference sequence). The length of the CDR3 is 14 residues. CDR3 amino acids: CASSYDMNTYEQYF. CDR3 nucleotide sequence: TGTGCCAGCAGTTACGATATGAACACCTACGAGCAGTACTTC.

This clone was seen a few times. The chain joins TRBV6-6 to TRBJ1-5; no firm D call. The CDR3 has 13 amino acids. The ends were cut back, 8 bases at V and 5 bases at J, with 13 bases in the middle. Germline V gene sequence: CDR1 MNHNY, CDR2 SVGAGI (reference sequence). CDR3 in amino acids: CASQRGIDQPQHF. The CDR3 nucleotides read TGTGCCAGCCAGCGGGGTATCGATCAGCCCCAGCATTTT.

The chain couples TRBV7-6 to TRBJ1-2; 8 bases agree with TRBD1. With V trimmed by 2 bases and J by 3 bases, 2 bases remained unmatched. Per germline, CDR1 SGHVS and CDR2 FNYEAQ. The CDR3 runs 14 residues. CDR3 residues: CASSLQDRDYGYTF. The CDR3 coding sequence is TGTGCCAGCAGCTTACAGGACAGGGACTATGGCTACACCTTC.